The clone carrying this TCR beta chain came up many times. This entry comes from a study of regulatory T cells in long-lasting Graves disease. This sample's time point: newly diagnosed GD, antithyroid drugs for less than 3 months. PBMCs were the source of the RNA used for TCR sequencing. HTBI primers from iRepertoire and Arm-PCR of CDR3 regions yielded the TCR beta libraries. TCRdb itself ran the multiplex PCR reads through MiXCR, one entry per CDR3 protein. The sample includes more than 400,000 distinct CDR3 sequences, around 15% of them seen just once. This sample also appeared in a second study, on T cells in Graves' hyperthyroidism and ophthalmopathy.

Sequencing was performed on peripheral blood mononuclear cells (PBMCs), taken at new diagnosis, from a patient treated with antithyroid drugs. The sequence came from a middle-aged man with Graves disease.

As DNA, the CDR3 is TGTGCCTGGAGTTTACAGGGTATCACTGAAGCTTTCTTT. It translates to CAWSLQGITEAFF. The chain recombines TRBV30 with TRBJ1-1; tentative D call: TRBD1 (6 bases). The CDR3 contains 13 residues. The V end lost 2 bases, the J end lost 4 bases, and 11 bases lay between the germline ends. Germline V gene lookup returns CDR1 GTSNPN and CDR2 SVGIG (reference sequence).